This T cell receptor (beta chain) was found in a study of immune evolution from preneoplasia to lung adenocarcinoma. Study-wide findings and caveats: Normal lung had highest clonality; later lesions appeared denser, more diverse.

Looked up from germline, CDR1 is SGHRS and CDR2 is YFSETQ. V lost 4 bases, J lost 5 bases, and 4 bases stayed unmatched. The length of the CDR3 is 14 residues. Patients had resection in Japan or China between about 2013 and 2017. Only one count was recorded for this clone. Its antigen is unidentified. Profiling relied on immunoSEQ multiplex PCR, and the TCRdb table lists in-frame clones only, not all of them. The repertoire holds some 5,700 clones, with 70% to 90% as singletons. This rearrangement joins TRBV5-1 to TRBJ2-1, with 9 bases identical to TRBD1. Sequenced material: FFPE adjacent normal lung tissue. The clonotype was recovered from a donor aged 70 or over with lung adenocarcinoma. The CDR3 protein is CASSDRDRDNEQFF. CDR3 nucleotides: TGCGCCAGCAGCGACCGGGACAGGGACAATGAGCAGTTCTTC.